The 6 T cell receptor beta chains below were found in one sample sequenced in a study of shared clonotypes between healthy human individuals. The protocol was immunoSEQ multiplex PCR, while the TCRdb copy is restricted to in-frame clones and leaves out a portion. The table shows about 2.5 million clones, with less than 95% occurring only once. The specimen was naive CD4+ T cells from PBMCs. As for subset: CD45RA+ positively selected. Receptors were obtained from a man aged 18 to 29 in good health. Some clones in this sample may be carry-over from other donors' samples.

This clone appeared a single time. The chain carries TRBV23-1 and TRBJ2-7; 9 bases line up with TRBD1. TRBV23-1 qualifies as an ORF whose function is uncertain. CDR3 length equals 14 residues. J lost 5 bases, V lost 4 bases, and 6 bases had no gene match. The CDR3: CASSPLTGGNEQYF. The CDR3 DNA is TGCGCCAGCAGTCCCCTTACAGGGGGCAACGAGCAGTACTTC.

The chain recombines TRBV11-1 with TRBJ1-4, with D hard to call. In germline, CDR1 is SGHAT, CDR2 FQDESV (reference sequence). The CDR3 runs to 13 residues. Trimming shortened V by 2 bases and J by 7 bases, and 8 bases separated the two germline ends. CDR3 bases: TGTGCCAGCAGCTTACAGGTTTTTGAAAAACTGTTTTTT. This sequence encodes CASSLQVFEKLFF.

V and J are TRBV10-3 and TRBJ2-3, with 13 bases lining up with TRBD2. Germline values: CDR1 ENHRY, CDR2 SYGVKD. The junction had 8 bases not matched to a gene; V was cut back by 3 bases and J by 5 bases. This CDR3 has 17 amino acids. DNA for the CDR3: TGTGCCATCAGTGATGTAACTAGCGGGAGGGCCGGAGATACGCAGTATTTT. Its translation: CAISDVTSGRAGDTQYF.

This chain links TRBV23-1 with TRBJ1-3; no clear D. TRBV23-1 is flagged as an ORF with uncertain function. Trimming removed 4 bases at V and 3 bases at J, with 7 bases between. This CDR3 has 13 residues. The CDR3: CASSPADGNTIYF. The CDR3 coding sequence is TGCGCCAGCAGTCCAGCCGATGGAAACACCATATATTTT.

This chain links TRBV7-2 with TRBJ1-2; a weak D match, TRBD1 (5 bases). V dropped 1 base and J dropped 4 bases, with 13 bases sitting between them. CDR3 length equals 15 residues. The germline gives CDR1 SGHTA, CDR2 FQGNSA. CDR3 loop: CASSLEGLQAYGYTF. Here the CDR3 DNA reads TGTGCCAGCAGCTTAGAGGGTCTACAGGCCTATGGCTACACCTTC.

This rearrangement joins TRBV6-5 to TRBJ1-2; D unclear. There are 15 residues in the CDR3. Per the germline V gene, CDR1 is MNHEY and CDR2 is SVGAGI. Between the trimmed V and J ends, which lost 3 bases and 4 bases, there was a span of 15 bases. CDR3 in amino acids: CASSYSPTVPYGYTF. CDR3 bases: TGTGCCAGCAGTTATTCCCCGACGGTGCCCTATGGCTACACCTTC.